One and the same sample provided the 13 T cell receptor beta chains below, sequenced in a study of beta chain features in type 1 diabetes. Sequenced material consisted of expressed TCRB transcripts (all of the isolated RNA was reverse transcribed). Assay used: immunoSEQ multiplex PCR; TCRdb lists only in-frame clones, some missing. The sample has 200,000 to 250,000 clones, about 63% seen once. Specimen: naive CD4+ T cells from blood. All receptors derive from a man aged 25 to 40 in good health.

This clone was observed a few times. The chain couples TRBV29-1 to TRBJ2-5; D uncertain. CDR3 length: 12 residues. Germline V lookup: CDR1 SQVTM, CDR2 ANQGSEA. The V and J ends lost 5 bases and 2 bases respectively, with 9 bases between them. CDR3 region: CSVWTRQETQYF. The DNA of the CDR3 is TGCAGCGTTTGGACCCGGCAAGAGACCCAGTACTTC.

The chain links TRBV9 to TRBJ2-3; D is possibly TRBD1 (6 bases). Germline V gives CDR1 SGDLS, CDR2 YYNGEE. V lost 4 bases to trimming and J lost 2 bases, with 11 bases between them. CDR3 length equals 14 residues. The CDR3 here is CASSMGHFTDTQYF. The CDR3 DNA follows: TGTGCCAGCAGCATGGGACATTTCACAGATACGCAGTATTTT. Full variable domain (remainder filled in from reference TRBV9 and TRBJ2-3): DSGVTQTPKHLITATGQRVTLRCSPRSGDLSVYWYQQSLDQGLQFLIQYYNGEERAKGNILERFSAQQFPDLHSELNLSSLELGDSALYFCASSMGHFTDTQYFGPGTRLTVL.

This clone was counted only a few times. This rearrangement joins TRBV13 to TRBJ2-6, with 8 positions matching TRBD1. The length of the CDR3 is 16 residues. V trimming: 5 bases; J trimming: 0 bases; junction bases outside the gene matches: 3. CDR1 is PRHDT, CDR2 FYEKMQ, per germline (reference sequence). CDR3 nucleotides: TGTGCCAGCAGCCGGACAGGGATCTCTGGGGCCAACGTCCTGACTTTC. It yields the protein CASSRTGISGANVLTF.

Only a few counts were recorded for this clone. This chain links TRBV30 with TRBJ2-1; weak D call: TRBD2 (5 bases). Germline V lookup: CDR1 GTSNPN, CDR2 SVGIG (reference sequence). This CDR3 has 13 residues. Between the trimmed V and J ends, which lost 3 bases and 4 bases, there was a span of 10 bases. This CDR3 is CAWRAGPYNEQFF. The CDR3 DNA reads as TGTGCCTGGAGGGCGGGCCCATACAATGAGCAGTTCTTC.

The chain has TRBV30 and TRBJ2-5, with 11 bases aligning to TRBD2. V lost 3 bases and J lost 2; bases outside the gene matches: 5. The CDR3 runs to 15 residues. From germline, CDR1 is GTSNPN and CDR2 SVGIG (reference sequence). The CDR3 DNA follows: TGTGCCTGGAGACAGGGACTAGCGGCACAAGAGACCCAGTACTTC. This codes for CAWRQGLAAQETQYF.

This rearrangement joins TRBV15 to TRBJ1-3; tentative D call: TRBD1 (6 bases). The germline gives CDR1 LNHNV, CDR2 YYDKDF (reference sequence). Trimming left V 1 base short and J 0 bases short, with 10 bases between. The CDR3 has 16 residues. The CDR3 bases are TGTGCCACCAGCAGAGCATACAGGGACTCTGGAAACACCATATATTTT. Translated, it gives CATSRAYRDSGNTIYF.

This clone was detected a few times. The J gene is TRBJ2-1, the V gene TRBV30, with no clear D. The CDR3 runs 12 residues. Germline V gene data show CDR1 as GTSNPN and CDR2 as SVGIG (reference sequence). Trimming cost V 0 bases and J 6 bases, with 6 bases left between them. The CDR3 nucleotides are TGTGCCTGGAGTGTACCGCTCAATGAGCAGTTCTTC. The encoded protein is CAWSVPLNEQFF.

The chain uses TRBV11-2 and TRBJ1-1; D unclear. Germline V lookup: CDR1 SGHAT, CDR2 FQNNGV. The V end lost 5 bases, the J end lost 6 bases, and 10 bases lay between the germline ends. The CDR3 sequence is 12 residues long. In DNA form, the CDR3 reads TGTGCCAGCAGCCGCGAGAGTTCTGAAGCTTTCTTT. This sequence encodes CASSRESSEAFF.

The rearrangement links TRBV5-6 to TRBJ2-3, with D unclear. Germline assignment: CDR1 SGHDT and CDR2 YYEEEE. This CDR3 spans 12 amino acids. V lost 1 base and J 8 bases, leaving 8 bases between the germline ends. The chain's CDR3 is CASSLSSSTQYF. The CDR3 nucleotides are TGTGCCAGCAGCTTGTCCAGCAGTACGCAGTATTTT.

The rearrangement links TRBV9 to TRBJ1-1; the D gene is possibly TRBD1 (5 bases). V lost 0 bases and J 7 bases, leaving 13 bases between the germline ends. Per germline, CDR1 SGDLS and CDR2 YYNGEE. The CDR3 is made up of 14 amino acids. CDR3 loop: CASSVATGLSEAFF. CDR3 in DNA: TGTGCCAGCAGCGTAGCTACGGGACTTAGTGAAGCTTTCTTT.

Worth noting for this clone: Additional DNA sequences in this sample encode the identical CDR3. This rearrangement joins TRBV7-2 to TRBJ2-5; possible D gene TRBD1, 5 bases. Per the germline V gene, CDR1 is SGHTA and CDR2 is FQGNSA. Trimming removed 2 bases at V and 5 bases at J, with 9 bases between. The CDR3 runs 13 residues. CDR3 sequence (DNA): TGTGCCAGCAGCTTAAGGGGCCGGGAGACCCAGTACTTC. Translated, it gives CASSLRGRETQYF.

This clone turned up a few times. The gene calls are TRBV20-1 and TRBJ2-1; TRBD1 might be the D (6 bases). CDR3 length: 11 residues. V lost 6 bases to trimming and J lost 7 bases, with 10 bases between them. Germline CDR1 and CDR2: DFQATT and SNEGSKA (reference sequence). CDR3 nucleotide sequence: TGCAGTGCAAACAGGGAGAATGAGCAGTTCTTC. This gives the protein CSANRENEQFF.

The table lists this clone with a few counts. The chain carries TRBV7-2 and TRBJ2-7; D is unclear. This CDR3 spans 14 amino acids. The germline V gene has CDR1 SGHTA and CDR2 FQGNSA. The ends were cut back, 3 bases at V and 6 bases at J, with 15 bases in the middle. The CDR3 region is CASSLDNGPFEQYF. Here the CDR3 DNA reads TGTGCCAGCAGCTTGGATAACGGCCCCTTCGAGCAGTACTTC.